This entry describes one T cell receptor beta chain. Its antigen remains unidentified. Some clones are missing from TCRdb's copy, which holds only in-frame ones; the method was immunoSEQ multiplex PCR. The sample holds approximately 1.1 million clones, 75% to 85% seen once. HIV-negative, healthy adults without recent acute infections or vaccinations were the donors. These data are taken from a study of shared clonotypes between healthy human individuals. Study results and caveats: Researchers found naive subsets generally carried larger estimated richness than memory subsets. It was the non-shared clonotypes that had lower generation probabilities than clonotypes shared by all four donors.

V was trimmed by 0 bases and J by 3 bases, leaving 12 bases between them. The CDR3 contains 15 residues. CDR1 is SGHRS and CDR2 is YFSETQ in the germline V gene. V and J are TRBV5-1 and TRBJ1-2; weak D call: TRBD1 (5 bases). Sequenced material: memory CD4+ T cells from PBMCs. Subset described: CD45RA-negative fraction. This clonotype was sampled from a man aged 18 to 29 in good health. Some clones in this sample may be carry-over from other donors' samples. The CDR3 bases are TGCGCCAGCAGCTTGGCCGCAGGGCAGTACTATGGCTACACCTTC. This gives the protein CASSLAAGQYYGYTF.